The 25 T cell receptor beta chains listed next were all sequenced from one sample in a study of blood T cell repertoires in COVID-19. TCRdb's copy holds only in-frame clones and misses some; the assay was immunoSEQ multiplex PCR. Of approximately 130,000 clones listed, around 86% are singletons. Sequencing used peripheral blood. The receptor set was obtained from a man between 35 and 55 years old with active or convalescent COVID-19.

The gene calls are TRBV11-2 and TRBJ2-2; 13 bases are a match to TRBD2. CDR1 and CDR2 (germline): SGHAT, FQNNGV. The CDR3 sequence is 16 residues long. The ends lost 5 bases at V and 5 bases at J; junction bases unmatched: 5. In DNA, the CDR3 is TGTGCCAGCAGCAAGACTAGCGGGGGGAGAACCGGGGAGCTGTTTTTT. This sequence encodes CASSKTSGGRTGELFF.

The chain recombines TRBV2 with TRBJ1-5; 9 bases line up with TRBD1. Germline-derived CDR1 and CDR2 are SNHLY and FYNNEI. V lost 1 base and J lost 7; bases outside the gene matches: 5. There are 15 residues in the CDR3. The CDR3: CASSEDRGRGQPQHF. DNA of the CDR3: TGTGCCAGCAGTGAAGACAGGGGGCGCGGGCAGCCCCAGCATTTT.

This clone was counted many times. The gene calls are TRBV11-3 and TRBJ2-3; D is possibly TRBD2 (5 bases). Between the trimmed V and J ends, which lost 0 bases and 10 bases, there was a span of 8 bases. The germline gives CDR1 SGHNT, CDR2 YENEEA. The CDR3 is 12 amino acids. The CDR3, as DNA: TGTGCCAGCAGCTTAGACGGGCGGGCGCAGTATTTT. This encodes CASSLDGRAQYF.

The gene calls are TRBV2 and TRBJ1-4, with TRBD1 matching over 11 bases. Germline values: CDR1 SNHLY, CDR2 FYNNEI. This CDR3 comprises 15 residues. V lost 7 bases, J lost 8 bases, and 9 bases stayed unmatched. Here the CDR3 DNA reads TGTGCCAGCAACGGACAGGGGGCGCTTCCGGAAAAACTGTTTTTT. It specifies CASNGQGALPEKLFF.

This clone has only a few counts. The chain links TRBV6-5 to TRBJ1-2, with TRBD1 identical over 7 bases. The germline CDR1 and CDR2 sequences are MNHEY and SVGAGI. The CDR3 has 12 amino acids. The J segment lost 6 bases and the V segment lost 6 bases, leaving 4 bases of the junction unmatched. CDR3: CASRGDSDGYTF. In nucleotides, the CDR3 is TGTGCCAGCAGGGGGGACAGCGATGGCTACACCTTC.

V is TRBV11-3 and J is TRBJ1-1; 8 nucleotides align to TRBD1. Germline V gives CDR1 SGHNT, CDR2 YENEEA. CDR3 length equals 13 residues. The V gene end was trimmed by 5 bases and the J gene end by 7 bases; junction bases not matched to a gene: 6. This CDR3 is CASSVTGGGEAFF. CDR3 sequence (DNA): TGTGCCAGCAGCGTCACAGGGGGTGGTGAAGCTTTCTTT.

The chain combines TRBV10-3 with TRBJ1-2; the D gene is possibly TRBD1 (6 bases). The germline V and J ends were trimmed by 7 bases and 8 bases, with 14 bases remaining between them. The CDR3 contains 12 residues. The germline CDR1 and CDR2 sequences are ENHRY and SYGVKD. The CDR3 sequence: CAIKGSGDGYTF. The DNA for the CDR3 is TGTGCCATCAAGGGCTCAGGGGACGGCTACACCTTC.

V usage is TRBV19 and J usage is TRBJ2-5, with 7 bases aligning to TRBD2. The CDR3 totals 13 residues. Germline-derived CDR1 and CDR2 are LNHDA and SQIVND (reference sequence). The junction had 2 bases not matched to a gene; V was cut back by 3 bases and J by 4 bases. CDR3 residues: CASSMGGGETQYF. The CDR3 DNA reads TGTGCCAGTAGTATGGGGGGGGGAGAGACCCAGTACTTC.

The chain recombines TRBV3-1 (or the pseudogene TRBV3-2) with TRBJ2-2; possibly TRBD1 for D (6 bases). CDR1 is LGHDT, CDR2 YNNKEL, per germline (reference sequence). Between the trimmed V and J ends, which lost 5 bases and 6 bases, there was a span of 16 bases. The CDR3 is 15 residues long. CDR3 residues: CASSGQGSVAGELFF. Written as DNA, the CDR3 is TGTGCCAGCAGCGGGCAGGGGTCGGTTGCCGGGGAGCTGTTTTTT.

J is TRBJ2-5 and V is TRBV29-1; weak D call: TRBD1 (5 bases). V lost 6 bases and J lost 3, with 5 bases in between. The CDR3 is 10 amino acids. CDR1 and CDR2 (germline): SQVTM, ANQGSEA. The CDR3 sequence is CSVREETQYF. Written as DNA, the CDR3 is TGCAGCGTCAGGGAAGAGACCCAGTACTTC.

This clone was observed once. The chain joins TRBV2 to TRBJ1-6, with 8 bases fitting TRBD1. The germline CDR1 and CDR2 sequences are SNHLY and FYNNEI. J gave up 0 bases and V 4 bases, and 5 bases lay outside the gene matches. The CDR3 is 17 amino acids. The CDR3: CASSAQGASSYNSPLHF. CDR3 nucleotides: TGTGCCAGCAGTGCCCAGGGGGCAAGCTCCTATAATTCACCCCTCCACTTT.

A remark on this clone: In the same sample, other DNA sequences code for this CDR3. This rearrangement joins TRBV6-5 to TRBJ1-1, with D unresolved. V lost 2 bases to trimming and J lost 1 base, with 5 bases between them. The germline CDR1 and CDR2 sequences are MNHEY and SVGAGI. CDR3 length: 13 residues. CDR3 residues: CASSYGQNTEAFF. The CDR3 DNA sequence: TGTGCCAGCAGTTACGGCCAGAACACTGAAGCTTTCTTT.

The chain links TRBV18 to TRBJ1-2, with D possibly matching TRBD1 (5 bases). The V end was cut by 6 bases, the J end by 7 bases, with 21 bases between. CDR1 and CDR2 from the germline V gene are KGHSH and LQKENI. The length of the CDR3 is 15 residues. The CDR3 region has the DNA TGTGCCAGCTCCCGAGGAGCCGTTGGCGGGGCTGGCTACACCTTC. This encodes CASSRGAVGGAGYTF. The full variable domain, rest sourced from reference TRBV18 and TRBJ1-2, is NAGVMQNPRHLVRRRGQEARLRCSPMKGHSHVYWYRQLPEEGLKFMVYLQKENIIDESGMPKERFSAEFPKEGPSILRIQQVVRGDSAAYFCASSRGAVGGAGYTFGSGTRLTVV.

The chain recombines TRBV19 with TRBJ1-1, with unresolved D. Trimming cost V 2 bases and J 5 bases, with 6 bases left between them. Per the germline V gene, CDR1 is LNHDA and CDR2 is SQIVND (reference sequence). The CDR3 length is 12 residues. CDR3 protein: CASSIQRTEAFF. For the CDR3, the DNA is TGTGCCAGTAGTATACAGAGGACTGAAGCTTTCTTT.

On this clone itself: The sample contains more than one DNA sequence encoding this CDR3. The CDR3 loop is CASSLEGAYEQYF. The CDR3 DNA reads TGCGCCAGCAGCTTAGAGGGGGCCTACGAGCAGTACTTC. The chain carries TRBV5-1 and TRBJ2-7; the D gene is possibly TRBD1 (6 bases). Trimming shortened V by 2 bases and J by 2 bases, and 8 bases separated the two germline ends. This CDR3 comprises 13 residues. The germline V gene has CDR1 SGHRS and CDR2 YFSETQ.

The genes are TRBV7-8 and TRBJ2-7; D is perhaps TRBD2 (6 bases). In germline, CDR1 is SGHVS, CDR2 FQNEAQ. The CDR3 length is 14 residues. V shed 5 bases and J shed 8 bases, with 19 bases lying between them. The CDR3 here is CASSPGLDTMQQYF. The CDR3 DNA reads as TGTGCCAGCAGCCCGGGACTTGACACTATGCAGCAGTACTTC.

This rearrangement joins TRBV6-5 to TRBJ1-5; D remains ambiguous. The CDR3 loop spans 12 amino acids. Trimming took off 6 bases at V and 4 bases at J, with 7 bases between the two ends. The V gene's germline CDR1 is MNHEY and CDR2 SVGAGI. CDR3 nucleotides: TGTGCCAGCAGGAGGGAGAATCAGCCCCAGCATTTT. Its translation is CASRRENQPQHF.

The chain carries TRBV19 and TRBJ1-3, with TRBD1 identical over 9 bases. Germline V gene lookup returns CDR1 LNHDA and CDR2 SQIVND (reference sequence). With V trimmed by 4 bases and J by 4 bases, 11 bases remained unmatched. The CDR3 loop spans 17 amino acids. CDR3 sequence: CASSTTGTGRRGNTIYF. The DNA for the CDR3 is TGTGCCAGTAGTACCACCGGGACAGGGCGCCGCGGAAACACCATATATTTT. The full variable domain, in which reference TRBV19 and TRBJ1-3 provide the parts outside the CDR3, is DGGITQSPKYLFRKEGQNVTLSCEQNLNHDAMYWYRQDPGQGLRLIYYSQIVNDFQKGDIAEGYSVSREKKESFPLTVTSAQKNPTAFYLCASSTTGTGRRGNTIYFGEGSWLTVV.

The rearrangement joins TRBV12-5 to TRBJ2-3; TRBD2 matches 7 bases. Germline-derived CDR1 and CDR2 are LGHNT and FRNRAP. J lost 4 bases, V lost 10 bases, and 17 bases had no gene match. The CDR3 consists of 16 residues. CDR3 coding DNA: TGTGCTATTCTTACCCCGACTAGCAGCGCCTCAGATACGCAGTATTTT. Translating gives CAILTPTSSASDTQYF.

The gene calls are TRBV12-3 or TRBV12-4 and TRBJ1-2, with D possibly being TRBD1 (6 bases). The ends were cut back, 5 bases at V and 0 bases at J, with 7 bases in the middle. The CDR3 has 13 residues. The CDR3 nucleotides are TGTGCCAGCAGTGGGGACACTAACTATGGCTACACCTTC. Protein sequence: CASSGDTNYGYTF.

This clone showed up many times. This chain links TRBV14 with TRBJ1-1; 8 bases are a match to TRBD1. Germline V CDR1 and CDR2: SGHDN, FVKESK. This CDR3 has 16 residues. Trimming took 1 base from V and 6 from J; bases not matched to a gene: 10. The CDR3 region is CASSQGGRGLFAEAFF. CDR3 coding DNA: TGTGCCAGCAGCCAAGGTGGCAGGGGGCTGTTCGCTGAAGCTTTCTTT.

This clone turned up a few times. The chain combines TRBV6-5 with TRBJ2-7, with 10 bases fitting TRBD1. The CDR3 loop spans 15 amino acids. Germline assignment: CDR1 MNHEY and CDR2 SVGAGI. V shed 6 bases, J shed 1 base, and the junction held 6 bases outside the gene matches. The chain's CDR3 is CASRGQGVDSYEQYF. CDR3 DNA sequence: TGTGCCAGCAGAGGACAGGGGGTGGATTCCTACGAGCAGTACTTC.

This clone was observed a single time. V is TRBV5-5 and J is TRBJ1-1; possible D gene TRBD1, 6 bases. Germline CDR1 reads SGHKS; CDR2 reads YYEKEE (reference sequence). Trimming cost V 3 bases and J 7 bases, with 19 bases left between them. This CDR3 has 15 residues. The CDR3 loop is CASSSRGQGGGEAFF. CDR3 bases: TGTGCCAGCAGCTCCCGGGGACAAGGGGGTGGTGAAGCTTTCTTT.

This clone was observed a handful of times. The V call is TRBV5-1, the J call TRBJ1-2, with TRBD1 identical over 9 bases. CDR1 and CDR2 (germline): SGHRS, YFSETQ. V dropped 2 bases and J dropped 10; count of bases not matched to a gene: 6. The CDR3 contains 13 residues. The CDR3 DNA follows: TGCGCCAGCAGCTTCATGACAGGGGGTGACTACACCTTC. Its translation: CASSFMTGGDYTF.

The gene calls are TRBV5-1 and TRBJ2-3; 9 nucleotides align to TRBD2. The V gene's germline CDR1 is SGHRS and CDR2 YFSETQ. With 0 bases clipped from V and 5 bases from J, the junction kept 7 bases outside the gene matches. CDR3 length: 16 amino acids. CDR3 DNA: TGCGCCAGCAGCTTGGGTCTCAGCGGGGGGTTAGATACGCAGTATTTT. Protein: CASSLGLSGGLDTQYF. Full variable domain (outside the CDR3, taken from reference TRBV5-1 and TRBJ2-3): KAGVTQTPRYLIKTRGQQVTLSCSPISGHRSVSWYQQTPGQGLQFLFEYFSETQRNKGNFPGRFSGRQFSNSRSEMNVSTLELGDSALYLCASSLGLSGGLDTQYFGPGTRLTVL.